One and the same sample provided the 32 T cell receptor beta chains below, sequenced in a study of cytomegalovirus exposure and HLA in healthy donors. The assay was immunoSEQ multiplex PCR, and TCRdb's table has in-frame clones only and misses some. Among 260,000 or so clones listed, approximately 90% were seen once. Sequenced material: PBMCs. Every receptor here comes from a man aged 18 to 29 in good health and CMV-seronegative.

The chain joins TRBV18 to TRBJ1-4; perhaps TRBD1 as D (5 bases). Trimming took 4 bases from V and 7 from J, leaving 13 bases between them. Germline V lookup: CDR1 KGHSH, CDR2 LQKENI. The length of the CDR3 is 14 residues. The CDR3, as DNA: TGTGCCAGCTCACGGGGCCAGGGCGGTGAAAAACTGTTTTTT. It codes for CASSRGQGGEKLFF.

The V call is TRBV4-3, the J call TRBJ2-3, with D possibly matching TRBD2 (6 bases). V lost 4 bases and J lost 2, with 10 bases in between. CDR1 LGHNA and CDR2 YSLEER come from the germline V gene. This CDR3 contains 14 residues. Here the CDR3 reads CASSPGTFTDTQYF. For the CDR3, the DNA is TGCGCCAGCAGCCCAGGGACTTTCACAGATACGCAGTATTTT.

This clone has just a few counts. The chain links TRBV13 to TRBJ1-2; D call uncertain. CDR1 is PRHDT and CDR2 is FYEKMQ in the germline V gene (reference sequence). The CDR3 runs to 15 residues. V lost 5 bases to trimming and J lost 1 base, with 14 bases between them. The DNA of the CDR3 is TGTGCCAGCAGCCCCTTCGGAGAGGATAACTATGGCTACACCTTC. Residues: CASSPFGEDNYGYTF.

This chain uses TRBV5-4 with TRBJ2-6; 8 bases agree with TRBD1. The CDR3 covers 20 residues. From germline, CDR1 is SGHNT and CDR2 YYREEE (reference sequence). The ends lost 4 bases at V and 0 bases at J; junction bases unmatched: 15. The CDR3: CASSRIGQGLLYSGANVLTF. The CDR3 nucleotides read TGTGCCAGCAGCCGTATTGGACAGGGCCTTCTTTACTCTGGGGCCAACGTCCTGACTTTC.

CDR3 in amino acids: CASSFPSGGVSNEQFF. CDR3 DNA: TGTGCCAGCAGTTTCCCTAGCGGGGGGGTTAGCAATGAGCAGTTCTTC. This sequence joins TRBV27 and TRBJ2-1; 12 bases map to TRBD2. CDR1 MNHEY and CDR2 SMNVEV come from the germline V gene (reference sequence). The CDR3 covers 16 residues. V lost 3 bases, J lost 6 bases, and 6 bases stayed unmatched.

The chain carries TRBV7-9 and TRBJ2-1; TRBD2 matches 8 bases. Germline values: CDR1 SEHNR, CDR2 FQNEAQ (reference sequence). This CDR3 region has 18 residues. Germline trimming cut 2 bases from V and 8 bases from J; bases unmatched to any gene: 17. Written as DNA, the CDR3 is TGTGCCAGCAGCTTAATAGTGCGGGCAAGCGGGAGAGGCTATGAGCAGTTCTTC. Protein product: CASSLIVRASGRGYEQFF. Based on the CDR3 plus reference TRBV7-9 and TRBJ2-1, the full variable domain is DTGVSQNPRHKITKRGQNVTFRCDPISEHNRLYWYRQTLGQGPEFLTYFQNEAQLEKSRLLSDRFSAERPKGSFSTLEIQRTEQGDSAMYLCASSLIVRASGRGYEQFFGPGTRLTVL.

J is TRBJ1-2 and V is TRBV28; TRBD1 matches at 8 bases. The germline V gene encodes CDR1 MDHEN and CDR2 SYDVKM. Germline trimming cut 5 bases from V and 4 bases from J; bases unmatched to any gene: 6. This CDR3 region has 14 residues. The CDR3 region has the DNA TGTGCCAGCAGTGGGGGACAGGATAGCTATGGCTACACCTTC. The encoded protein is CASSGGQDSYGYTF.

The CDR3 DNA reads as TGTGCCAGCAGTGGACAGGGAACTTCTAGTGAGCAGTTCTTC. It codes for CASSGQGTSSEQFF. This chain links TRBV2 with TRBJ2-1, with 7 bases aligning to TRBD1. Germline assignment: CDR1 SNHLY and CDR2 FYNNEI. The CDR3 sequence is 14 residues long. Losses at the gene ends were 4 bases for V and 9 bases for J; bases not matched to a gene: 9.

The chain carries TRBV19 and TRBJ1-1; D gene uncertain. Trimming cost V 3 bases and J 7 bases, with 9 bases left between them. Germline V gives CDR1 LNHDA, CDR2 SQIVND (reference sequence). This CDR3 contains 12 residues. CDR3 in amino acids: CASSIRPGEAFF. As DNA, the CDR3 is TGTGCCAGTAGTATCCGGCCGGGTGAAGCTTTCTTT.

This chain links TRBV4-1 with TRBJ2-1; D uncertain. Trimming removed 0 bases from V and 7 bases from J, with 7 bases in between. Germline CDR1 is MGHRA and CDR2 is YSYEKL. The CDR3 sequence is 13 residues long. The CDR3 spells CASSQETRNEQFF. CDR3 sequence (DNA): TGCGCCAGCAGCCAAGAAACCCGGAATGAGCAGTTCTTC.

The chain has TRBV5-1 and TRBJ2-1; 10 nucleotides match TRBD1. CDR1 and CDR2 from the germline V gene are SGHRS and YFSETQ. This CDR3 comprises 18 residues. With 2 bases clipped from V and 5 bases from J, the junction kept 13 bases outside the gene matches. This chain's CDR3 is CASSFVLGTGTGDNEQFF. DNA of the CDR3: TGCGCCAGCAGCTTCGTCCTTGGGACGGGGACAGGGGACAATGAGCAGTTCTTC. Complete variable domain (other parts from reference TRBV5-1 and TRBJ2-1): KAGVTQTPRYLIKTRGQQVTLSCSPISGHRSVSWYQQTPGQGLQFLFEYFSETQRNKGNFPGRFSGRQFSNSRSEMNVSTLELGDSALYLCASSFVLGTGTGDNEQFFGPGTRLTVL.

The V call is TRBV29-1, the J call TRBJ2-7; TRBD2 is a possible D gene (7 bases). Trimming left V 2 bases short and J 4 bases short, with 12 bases between. This CDR3 contains 13 residues. CDR1 is SQVTM and CDR2 is ANQGSEA in the germline V gene. The CDR3 bases are TGCAGCGTTGAAATAGGGGGGGAATACGAGCAGTACTTC. It codes for CSVEIGGEYEQYF.

This chain uses TRBV5-1 with TRBJ1-4; 7 bases map to TRBD1. The CDR3 totals 14 residues. Per germline, CDR1 SGHRS and CDR2 YFSETQ. V lost 4 bases and J lost 5; bases outside the gene matches: 5. CDR3 in DNA: TGCGCCAGCAGCCCGGGACAGATCAATGAAAAACTGTTTTTT. Its translation: CASSPGQINEKLFF.

The CDR3 spells CASSQDPAGGGRDEQFF. The CDR3 nucleotides read TGCGCCAGCAGCCAAGACCCAGCGGGGGGGGGTAGGGATGAGCAGTTCTTC. The J gene is TRBJ2-1, the V gene TRBV4-3, with 10 bases fitting TRBD2. This CDR3 is 17 amino acids long. Germline CDR1 LGHNA, CDR2 YSLEER. The V and J ends lost 0 bases and 8 bases, in that order; junction bases with no gene match: 10.

This clone was detected only once. V and J are TRBV6-4 and TRBJ2-7; D remains ambiguous. Trimming stripped 8 bases from V and 7 bases from J, with 3 bases between. Germline lookup yields CDR1 MRHNA and CDR2 SNTAGT. This CDR3 has 8 residues. CDR3 amino acids: CASREQYF. CDR3 DNA sequence: TGTGCCAGCCGGGAGCAGTACTTC.

The gene calls are TRBV9 and TRBJ2-1; D possibly corresponds to TRBD2 (6 bases). Trimming cost V 0 bases and J 6 bases, with 16 bases left between them. The germline CDR1 and CDR2 sequences are SGDLS and YYNGEE. The CDR3 is 16 amino acids. The DNA for the CDR3 is TGTGCCAGCAGCGTAGGTCACGGGGGAAACTTCAATGAGCAGTTCTTC. This gives the protein CASSVGHGGNFNEQFF.

The V call is TRBV7-9, the J call TRBJ1-5; no clear D. CDR1 and CDR2 from the germline V gene are SEHNR and FQNEAQ (reference sequence). The CDR3 contains 15 residues. Trimming stripped 2 bases from V and 0 bases from J, with 8 bases between. The CDR3 here is CASSLRQDSNQPQHF. The CDR3 region has the DNA TGTGCCAGCAGCTTAAGGCAGGATAGCAATCAGCCCCAGCATTTT.

This sequence joins TRBV19 and TRBJ2-7; 15 nucleotides align to TRBD2. CDR3 length: 16 amino acids. Trimming removed 4 bases from V and 4 bases from J; junction bases left unmatched: 5. Germline CDR1 reads LNHDA; CDR2 reads SQIVND (reference sequence). The CDR3 spells CASSTGLAGGLYEQYF. The DNA of the CDR3 is TGTGCCAGTAGTACCGGACTAGCGGGAGGGTTATACGAGCAGTACTTC.

In this sample, this clone turned up once. J is TRBJ1-5 and V is TRBV28, with D possibly being TRBD1 (6 bases). In germline, CDR1 is MDHEN, CDR2 SYDVKM. The CDR3 loop spans 14 amino acids. V shed 6 bases and J shed 6 bases, with 15 bases lying between them. The CDR3 region is CASRPGDVGQPQHF. CDR3 nucleotides: TGTGCCAGCAGGCCAGGGGATGTTGGTCAGCCCCAGCATTTT.

The chain links TRBV28 to TRBJ2-6; no definite D call. From germline, CDR1 is MDHEN and CDR2 SYDVKM. Trimming took off 1 base at V and 0 bases at J, with 13 bases between the two ends. This CDR3 contains 18 residues. CDR3 region: CASSLSRRLSSGANVLTF. In DNA, the CDR3 is TGTGCCAGCAGTTTATCTCGCCGATTGAGCTCTGGGGCCAACGTCCTGACTTTC.

The chain couples TRBV7-2 to TRBJ2-7, with D possibly matching TRBD2 (5 bases). The CDR3 length is 13 residues. Germline assignment: CDR1 SGHTA and CDR2 FQGNSA. Trimming removed 4 bases from V and 6 bases from J, with 13 bases in between. The CDR3 is CASSSNGNSEQYF. The CDR3 nucleotides are TGTGCCAGCAGCTCCAACGGGAACAGCGAGCAGTACTTC. Combining the CDR3 with reference TRBV7-2 and TRBJ2-7 gives the whole variable domain GAGVSQSPSNKVTEKGKDVELRCDPISGHTALYWYRQSLGQGLEFLIYFQGNSAPDKSGLPSDRFSAERTGGSVSTLTIQRTQQEDSAVYLCASSSNGNSEQYFGPGTRLTVT.

This chain uses TRBV9 with TRBJ1-2; 7 bases agree with TRBD1. This CDR3 spans 17 amino acids. V was clipped by 3 bases and J by 3 bases; unmatched bases: 14. Per the germline V gene, CDR1 is SGDLS and CDR2 is YYNGEE. CDR3 protein: CASSGGRMTGKDYGYTF. The DNA of the CDR3 is TGTGCCAGCAGCGGAGGGCGGATGACAGGGAAGGACTATGGCTACACCTTC.

The chain carries TRBV30 and TRBJ1-2; 7 nucleotides agree with TRBD1. V lost 4 bases, J lost 8 bases, and 10 bases stayed unmatched. The CDR3 totals 13 residues. Germline V CDR1 and CDR2: GTSNPN, SVGIG (reference sequence). The CDR3 nucleotides are TGTGCCTGGATGCCGCGGGGACAGTTGGGCTACACCTTC. It encodes CAWMPRGQLGYTF.

The chain couples TRBV7-2 to TRBJ1-2; D unresolved. The CDR3 consists of 15 residues. Germline V gives CDR1 SGHTA, CDR2 FQGNSA. Trimming stripped 6 bases from V and 3 bases from J, with 17 bases between. For the CDR3, the DNA is TGTGCCAGCAGTCCAACGGCGGGCTTTGACTATGGCTACACCTTC. Amino acids: CASSPTAGFDYGYTF.

The chain recombines TRBV28 with TRBJ1-4; 10 bases are shared with TRBD1. This CDR3 contains 14 residues. Per the germline V gene, CDR1 is MDHEN and CDR2 is SYDVKM. After removal of 5 bases from V and 8 bases from J, the junction contained 5 bases not matched to a gene. CDR3 DNA: TGTGCCAGCAGTACCCGGGACAGGGGAGAAAAACTGTTTTTT. It is translated as CASSTRDRGEKLFF.

The CDR3 coding sequence is TGCGCCAGCAGCCCCTACTCCGGACTAGCGGGGGAGTACTTC. It translates to CASSPYSGLAGEYF. The rearrangement links TRBV5-1 to TRBJ2-7; TRBD2 agrees at 13 bases. Unmatched junction bases numbered 9, after V lost 4 bases and J lost 11 bases. Germline-derived CDR1 and CDR2 are SGHRS and YFSETQ. The CDR3 spans 14 residues.

The genes are TRBV14 and TRBJ2-3, with 9 bases that match TRBD2. The CDR3 loop spans 15 amino acids. Looked up from germline, CDR1 is SGHDN and CDR2 is FVKESK. V was clipped by 2 bases and J by 1 base; unmatched bases: 1. The CDR3 DNA follows: TGTGCCAGCAGCCAACGCGGGAGGGGCACAGATACGCAGTATTTT. Translated, it gives CASSQRGRGTDTQYF.

The chain joins TRBV19 to TRBJ1-2; D unclear. Germline CDR1 is LNHDA and CDR2 is SQIVND (reference sequence). CDR3 length equals 15 residues. Trimming shortened V by 7 bases and J by 8 bases, and 23 bases separated the two germline ends. CDR3 bases: TGTGCCAGTATAAGCGGGCTATCAAATGGTGAGGGCTACACCTTC. Translated, it gives CASISGLSNGEGYTF.

The chain uses TRBV30 and TRBJ2-7, with a weak D call TRBD1 (7 bases). The germline V gene has CDR1 GTSNPN and CDR2 SVGIG (reference sequence). The germline V and J ends were trimmed by 4 bases and 5 bases, with 15 bases remaining between them. This CDR3 is 13 amino acids long. The CDR3 sequence is CAWNPPGGHEQYF. The CDR3 region has the DNA TGTGCCTGGAACCCCCCAGGGGGGCACGAGCAGTACTTC. Filled out from reference TRBV30 and TRBJ2-7, the complete variable domain reads SQTIHQWPATLVQPVGSPLSLECTVEGTSNPNLYWYRQAAGRGLQLLFYSVGIGQISSEVPQNLSASRPQDRQFILSSKKLLLSDSGFYLCAWNPPGGHEQYFGPGTRLTVT.

The chain recombines TRBV11-2 with TRBJ2-7; 7 nucleotides agree with TRBD2. V was clipped by 1 base and J by 3 bases; unmatched bases: 3. Germline assignment: CDR1 SGHAT and CDR2 FQNNGV. The CDR3 has 14 residues. CDR3 DNA: TGTGCCAGCAGCTTAGGGACTAGGCTCTACGAGCAGTACTTC. Its protein product is CASSLGTRLYEQYF.

The V call is TRBV27, the J call TRBJ1-3; no firm D call. Trimming cost V 7 bases and J 0 bases, with 10 bases left between them. CDR3 length equals 14 residues. The germline CDR1 and CDR2 sequences are MNHEY and SMNVEV (reference sequence). The CDR3 is CASTSGSSGNTIYF. CDR3 bases: TGTGCCAGCACGTCCGGGAGCTCTGGAAACACCATATATTTT.

J is TRBJ2-1 and V is TRBV4-3; no clear D. Germline CDR1 reads LGHNA; CDR2 reads YSLEER. V lost 4 bases and J lost 3, with 10 bases in between. The CDR3 contains 14 residues. The CDR3 sequence: CASSRRSGYNEQFF. For the CDR3, the DNA is TGCGCCAGCAGCCGAAGGTCGGGCTACAATGAGCAGTTCTTC.